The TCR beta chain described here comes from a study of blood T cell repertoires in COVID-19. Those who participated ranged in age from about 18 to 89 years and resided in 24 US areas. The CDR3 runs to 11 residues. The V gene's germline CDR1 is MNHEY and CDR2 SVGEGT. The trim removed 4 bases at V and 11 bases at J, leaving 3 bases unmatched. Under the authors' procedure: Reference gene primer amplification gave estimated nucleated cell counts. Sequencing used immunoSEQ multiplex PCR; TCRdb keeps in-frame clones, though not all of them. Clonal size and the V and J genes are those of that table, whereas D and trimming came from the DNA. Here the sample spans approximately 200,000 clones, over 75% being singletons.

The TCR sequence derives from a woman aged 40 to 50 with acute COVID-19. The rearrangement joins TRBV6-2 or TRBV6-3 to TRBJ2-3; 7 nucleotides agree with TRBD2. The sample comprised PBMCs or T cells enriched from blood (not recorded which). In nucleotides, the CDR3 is TGTGCCAGCAGTTTTACTAGCGTGCAGTATTTT. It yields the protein CASSFTSVQYF.